These 5 T cell receptor beta chains share one sample of origin, sequenced in a study of CD8+ T cells in alopecia areata. RNA, once extracted, was reverse transcribed into cDNA for use as the sequencing template. TCRdb keeps only in-frame clones here, not all; method: immunoSEQ multiplex PCR. The sample includes roughly 60,000 clones, roughly 40% of them seen just once. The specimen sequenced was NKG2D-low CD8+ T cells sorted from blood. Source of these receptors: a human donor with alopecia areata.

The sample holds many counts of this clone. Other DNA sequences in the same sample also yield this CDR3. The chain is built from TRBV29-1 and TRBJ1-1, with a tentative D call TRBD1 (5 bases). The CDR3 runs 12 residues. Germline V gene data show CDR1 as SQVTM and CDR2 as ANQGSEA. V gave up 2 bases and J gave up 2 bases, with 6 bases separating them. CDR3 nucleotides: TGCAGCGTTGAACAGGGCAACACTGAAGCTTTCTTT. Its translation: CSVEQGNTEAFF.

This clone has a single count. The chain is built from TRBV27 and TRBJ2-7; D gene unclear. In germline, CDR1 is MNHEY, CDR2 SMNVEV (reference sequence). Trimming left V 2 bases short and J 2 bases short, with 7 bases between. This CDR3 has 13 amino acids. CDR3 sequence (DNA): TGTGCCAGCAGTTTACGCGGAACCTACGAGCAGTACTTC. It is translated as CASSLRGTYEQYF.

The table lists this clone with a few counts. The genes are TRBV13 and TRBJ1-1; 7 nucleotides agree with TRBD1. Germline CDR1 PRHDT, CDR2 FYEKMQ (reference sequence). V trimming: 1 base; J trimming: 0 bases; junction bases outside the gene matches: 5. The CDR3 loop spans 16 amino acids. The CDR3 loop is CASSLEAGTVNTEAFF. In DNA form, the CDR3 reads TGTGCCAGCAGCTTAGAGGCTGGGACAGTGAACACTGAAGCTTTCTTT.

This clone turned up a few times. The chain links TRBV29-1 to TRBJ2-2; 11 bases are a match to TRBD1. The germline CDR1 and CDR2 sequences are SQVTM and ANQGSEA. This CDR3 is 17 amino acids long. The J segment lost 1 base and the V segment lost 4 bases, leaving 8 bases of the junction unmatched. The CDR3, as DNA: TGCAGCGTTGCTTATACGGGGACAGGGGGGAACACCGGGGAGCTGTTTTTT. As protein: CSVAYTGTGGNTGELFF.

V usage is TRBV5-1 and J usage is TRBJ2-1, with D perhaps matching TRBD1 (6 bases). Germline loops: CDR1 SGHRS, CDR2 YFSETQ. V lost 0 bases to trimming and J lost 8 bases, with 15 bases between them. The CDR3 is 15 residues long. The CDR3 protein is CASSLEAGELDEQFF. The CDR3 DNA sequence: TGCGCCAGCAGCTTGGAGGCAGGGGAGCTGGATGAGCAGTTCTTC.